The entry below gives a single T cell receptor (beta chain) sequence along with its context. Its specificity is unknown. The sample originates from a study of cytomegalovirus exposure and HLA in healthy donors. Study context: A prior analysis found fewer than 120 million unique TCR beta sequences from around 190 million T cells.

This PCR relied on a set of 60 Vbeta primers and 13 Jbeta primers. Method: immunoSEQ multiplex PCR; TCRdb's copy keeps in-frame clones and lacks some. Its table records 60,000 to 100,000 clones. J was trimmed by 4 bases and V by 6 bases; bases with no gene match: 14. The CDR3 consists of 17 residues. In germline, CDR1 is KGHSH, CDR2 LQKENI. Findings of the study overall: For TCR beta chains, V- and J-gene trimming was later linked to a missense DCLRE1C variant. Prior analysis indicated that the majority of TCR beta V segments exhibited productivity approximately 90% or approximately 30% of the time.

The sequenced sample was PBMCs. The chain employs TRBV18 and TRBJ2-1, with 8 bases matching TRBD1. The receptor was isolated from a man under 40 in good health and CMV-seronegative. Here the CDR3 reads CASSLAPGQVLYNEQFF. The CDR3 bases are TGTGCCAGCTCGCTGGCTCCGGGACAGGTATTATACAATGAGCAGTTCTTC.